Shown below are 10 T cell receptor beta chains from a single sample sequenced in a study of blood T cells in healthy people across ages. Then a second PCR, running about 6 to 11 cycles, was carried out with a sample-barcoded 5' primer and a J-beta primer mix. TCRdb re-called the 5' RACE reads with MiXCR, one entry per CDR3 protein. The sample has over a million distinct CDR3 sequences, 45% seen once. Sequenced sample: blood. These TCRs come from a woman aged 60-75 years in good health.

V gene TRBV20-1 combines with J gene TRBJ2-1, with D uncertain. CDR3 length equals 11 residues. The V gene lost 6 bases and the J gene lost 9 bases, with 12 bases spanning the gap. In germline, CDR1 is DFQATT, CDR2 SNEGSKA (reference sequence). The CDR3 DNA reads as TGCAGTGCCAAGGGCAGCAGTGAGCAGTTCTTC. It yields the protein CSAKGSSEQFF.

The V call is TRBV20-1, the J call TRBJ1-4; 8 bases agree with TRBD1. Germline V gene sequence: CDR1 DFQATT, CDR2 SNEGSKA (reference sequence). V shed 3 bases, J shed 2 bases, and the junction held 17 bases outside the gene matches. This CDR3 has 19 residues. In nucleotides, the CDR3 is TGCAGTGCTAGTGGACCTGGACAGGGTTTTACCGGGACTAATGAAAAACTGTTTTTT. Its protein product is CSASGPGQGFTGTNEKLFF.

This chain links TRBV20-1 with TRBJ2-5; D remains unclear. The CDR3 is 14 residues long. The germline CDR1 and CDR2 sequences are DFQATT and SNEGSKA (reference sequence). Deletions cut 4 bases from V and 3 bases from J, with 15 bases between. CDR3 bases: TGCAGTGCTATGCATGAACTTTTAAAAGAGACCCAGTACTTC. Residues: CSAMHELLKETQYF.

The chain employs TRBV12-3 or TRBV12-4 and TRBJ2-3; perhaps D is TRBD1 or TRBD2 (6 bases each). The CDR3 consists of 15 residues. Trimming cost V 4 bases and J 6 bases, with 17 bases left between them. CDR3 sequence (DNA): TGTGCCAGCAGTTGGAACCCACAGGGAGGTGATACGCAGTATTTT. This translates into CASSWNPQGGDTQYF.

The chain has TRBV7-9 and TRBJ2-5; 9 bases are a match to TRBD2. Unmatched junction bases numbered 5, after V lost 10 bases and J lost 2 bases. The CDR3 consists of 13 residues. The germline gives CDR1 SEHNR, CDR2 FQNEAQ (reference sequence). The chain's CDR3 is CATLTSGQETQYF. CDR3 nucleotides: TGTGCCACCCTGACTAGCGGACAAGAGACCCAGTACTTC.

The table lists this clonotype with a few counts. This rearrangement joins TRBV3-1 to TRBJ2-1; the D gene is possibly TRBD2 (5 bases). Germline-derived CDR1 and CDR2 are LGHDT and YNNKEL (reference sequence). V shed 1 base and J shed 8 bases, with 12 bases lying between them. This CDR3 comprises 14 residues. CDR3 DNA sequence: TGTGCCAGCAGCCAAGGGTCCAGGCGGGATGAGCAGTTCTTC. Its translation is CASSQGSRRDEQFF.

As DNA, the CDR3 is TGTGCTGCAACCGGGGGAAGTCGCTGGGCCGAGCAGTACTTC. Translated, it gives CAATGGSRWAEQYF. The chain couples TRBV28 to TRBJ2-7; perhaps TRBD2 as D (6 bases). Germline V CDR1 and CDR2: MDHEN, SYDVKM. The length of the CDR3 is 14 residues. The complete variable domain, with remaining parts taken from reference TRBV28 and TRBJ2-7, reads DVKVTQSSRYLVKRTGEKVFLECVQDMDHENMFWYRQDPGLGLRLIYFSYDVKMKEKGDIPEGYSVSREKKERFSLILESASTNQTSMYLCAATGGSRWAEQYFGPGTRLTVT.

The chain carries TRBV25-1 and TRBJ2-1; D gene unclear. This CDR3 comprises 12 residues. The germline gives CDR1 MGHDK, CDR2 SYGVNS. The ends were cut back, 4 bases at V and 6 bases at J, with 7 bases in the middle. The DNA of the CDR3 is TGTGCCAGCAGTGCGAGCGTCAATGAGCAGTTCTTC. This encodes CASSASVNEQFF.

This clonotype has just a few counts. CDR3 protein: CASSPPGTGALVGYTF. CDR3 coding DNA: TGTGCCAGCAGTCCCCCCGGGACAGGGGCTTTGGTTGGCTACACCTTC. The chain is built from TRBV28 and TRBJ1-2; 10 bases agree with TRBD1. This CDR3 contains 16 residues. CDR1 and CDR2 from the germline V gene are MDHEN and SYDVKM. Germline trimming cut 5 bases from V and 7 bases from J; bases unmatched to any gene: 13.

The gene calls are TRBV5-1 and TRBJ2-1, with 9 nucleotides matching TRBD2. There are 14 residues in the CDR3. After removal of 0 bases from V and 6 bases from J, the junction contained 1 base not matched to a gene. Looked up from germline, CDR1 is SGHRS and CDR2 is YFSETQ. This CDR3 reads CASSLELAGNEQFF. As DNA, the CDR3 is TGCGCCAGCAGCTTGGAACTAGCGGGCAATGAGCAGTTCTTC. Drawing the rest from reference TRBV5-1 and TRBJ2-1, the complete variable domain is KAGVTQTPRYLIKTRGQQVTLSCSPISGHRSVSWYQQTPGQGLQFLFEYFSETQRNKGNFPGRFSGRQFSNSRSEMNVSTLELGDSALYLCASSLELAGNEQFFGPGTRLTVL.